This entry is about one T cell receptor beta chain. Antigen specificity is unknown. The entry originates in a study of T cell responses to AZD1222 COVID-19 vaccine. Study context: The analysis combined second doses at about 4 or about 12 weeks. Study-wide findings and caveats: Clonal diversity may have been underestimated in mostly white British donors. Reportedly, nearly half the spike-specific TCRs target unmutated variant regions. Regions 160-218 and 743-854 dominated among vaccine-associated CD4 TCRs spanning spike.

Clones were sequenced by immunoSEQ multiplex PCR, and TCRdb holds only the in-frame ones, with some missing. The sample lists around 84,000 clones; approximately 86% were seen once. V lost 2 bases to trimming and J lost 0 bases, with 8 bases between them. The CDR3 runs 15 residues. The rearrangement uses TRBV6-7 and TRBJ2-1; the D is unclear. TRBV6-7 carries the ORF label, with uncertain function. Sequences were derived from peripheral blood, sampled on day 0 of AZD1222 vaccination. This receptor was taken from an adult in good health. This CDR3 is CASSYPWLSYNEQFF. In DNA, the CDR3 is TGTGCCAGCAGTTACCCCTGGCTCTCCTACAATGAGCAGTTCTTC.